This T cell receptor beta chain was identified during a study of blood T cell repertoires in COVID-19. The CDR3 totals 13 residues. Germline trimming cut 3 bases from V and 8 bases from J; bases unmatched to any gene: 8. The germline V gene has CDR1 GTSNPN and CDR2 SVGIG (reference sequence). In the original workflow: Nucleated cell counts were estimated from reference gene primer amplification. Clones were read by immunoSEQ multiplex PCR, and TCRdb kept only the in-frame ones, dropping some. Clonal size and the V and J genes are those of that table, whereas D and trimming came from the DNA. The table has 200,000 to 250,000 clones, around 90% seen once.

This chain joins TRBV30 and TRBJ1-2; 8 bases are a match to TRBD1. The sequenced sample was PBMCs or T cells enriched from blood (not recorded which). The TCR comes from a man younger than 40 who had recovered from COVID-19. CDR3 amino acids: CAWRAGQGGGYTF. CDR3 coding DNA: TGTGCCTGGAGGGCCGGACAGGGAGGAGGCTACACCTTC.